The present entry profiles one TCR beta chain with its context. The sample belongs to a study of blood T cell repertoires in COVID-19. Background on the study: There were acute and convalescent COVID-19 samples, and they came from the United States, Italy and Spain.

Trimming cost V 3 bases and J 6 bases, with 9 bases left between them. Germline values: CDR1 MGHRA, CDR2 YSYEKL. The CDR3 loop spans 13 amino acids. Profiled with immunoSEQ multiplex PCR; TCRdb holds only in-frame clones, not every one. The sample carries about 140,000 clones, roughly 80% recorded once. The specimen sequenced was peripheral blood. The clonotype originates from a woman at least 80 years old with acute or convalescent COVID-19. This chain joins TRBV4-1 and TRBJ1-5; the D gene is possibly TRBD1 (5 bases). CDR3 protein: CASSQGRGQPQHF. In nucleotides, the CDR3 is TGCGCCAGCAGCCAGGGAAGGGGTCAGCCCCAGCATTTT.